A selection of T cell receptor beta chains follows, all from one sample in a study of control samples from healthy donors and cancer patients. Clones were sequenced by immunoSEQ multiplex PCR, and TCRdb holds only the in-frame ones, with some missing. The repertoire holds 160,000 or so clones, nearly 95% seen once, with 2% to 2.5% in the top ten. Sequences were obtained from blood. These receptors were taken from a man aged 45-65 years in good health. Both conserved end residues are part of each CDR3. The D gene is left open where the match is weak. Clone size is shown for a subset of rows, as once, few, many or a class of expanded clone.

TGTGCCAGCAGCCGGATCTACGAGCAGTACTTC CASSRIYEQYF TRBJ2-7 . TRBV12-3/TRBV12-4 .
TGTGCCTTCGGCCCCAGGGGAGCAGATACGCAGTATTTT CAFGPRGADTQYF TRBJ2-3 . TRBV27 .
TGTGCCTGGAGTCCTGGGGTCTATGGCTACACCTTC CAWSPGVYGYTF TRBJ1-2 . TRBV30 .
TGTGCCAGTTCCTGGGGTAGCATGGAGAATGAGCAGTTCTTC CASSWGSMENEQFF TRBJ2-1 . TRBV6-6 .
TGTGCCAGCAGCCCAGCTGCCGGGACTGGAGAGACCCAGTACTTC CASSPAAGTGETQYF TRBJ2-5 . TRBV3-1/TRBV3-2 .
TGTGCCAGCAGCTTCTCTTCGTTACGCCAAGAGACCCAGTACTTC CASSFSSLRQETQYF TRBJ2-5 . TRBV5-4 .
TGTGCCAGCAGTGAAGTGCCAAGCGGGAGCTCCTACAATGAGCAGTTCTTC CASSEVPSGSSYNEQFF TRBJ2-1 . TRBV6-1 TRBD2
TGTGCCAGCAGTTTACGACTAGCGGGAGGGGAGACCCAGTACTTC CASSLRLAGGETQYF TRBJ2-5 . TRBV27 TRBD2
TGTGCCAGCCGGGGTCTTGGCAATCAGCCCCAGCATTTT CASRGLGNQPQHF TRBJ1-5 . TRBV27 .
TGTGCCACCAGTGATCCACTCCAAGGGGGCGCGGACACCGGGGAGCTGTTTTTT CATSDPLQGGADTGELFF TRBJ2-2 . TRBV24-1 TRBD1
TGCGCCAGCAGCCCGTCGCCAACAGTGGGGGGTGATGGCTACACCTTC CASSPSPTVGGDGYTF TRBJ1-2 medium-sized TRBV5-1 .
TGTGCCAGCACTGTAGCGAGCTCCTATAATTCACCCCTCCACTTT CASTVASSYNSPLHF TRBJ1-6 . TRBV6-6 .
TGCGCCAGCAGAACCACAGTCCAAGAGACCCAGTACTTC CASRTTVQETQYF TRBJ2-5 . TRBV5-1 .
TGTGCCAGCAGCTTCCAGTACACCGGGGAGCTGTTTTTT CASSFQYTGELFF TRBJ2-2 . TRBV7-3 .
TGTGCCAGCAGCTTCGGGAGCGAGCAGTACTTC CASSFGSEQYF TRBJ2-7 . TRBV7-9 .
TGTGCCAGCAGTTCCTTAACAGTCTCCCCCTACGAGCAGTACTTC CASSSLTVSPYEQYF TRBJ2-7 . TRBV6-2/TRBV6-3 .
TGTGCCAGCAGCTATCAGGGACGAGGCACAGATACGCAGTATTTT CASSYQGRGTDTQYF TRBJ2-3 . TRBV5-8 .
TGTGCCAGCAGGCTAAACTGGAATGAGCAGTTCTTC CASRLNWNEQFF TRBJ2-1 . TRBV28 .
TGTGCCAGCAGTTTTTGGGACAGCAATTCACCCCTCCACTTT CASSFWDSNSPLHF TRBJ1-6 . TRBV27 TRBD1
TGCGCCAGCAGCTTGGGGGGAGGGGGCCTCTACGAGCAGTACTTC CASSLGGGGLYEQYF TRBJ2-7 . TRBV5-1 .
TGCGCCAGCAGCCCTGGACAGGGTCCTACTGAAAAACTGTTTTTT CASSPGQGPTEKLFF TRBJ1-4 few TRBV5-1 TRBD1
TGCAGCGTGGGGACAGACACCTACAATGAGCAGTTCTTC CSVGTDTYNEQFF TRBJ2-1 . TRBV29-1 TRBD1
TGTGCCAGCAGTCGCGTAATTGAAGTAAACATTCAGTACTTC CASSRVIEVNIQYF TRBJ2-4 . TRBV5-6 .
TGTGCCACCAGCACCGGGACAGGGCAAAATCAGCCCCAGCATTTT CATSTGTGQNQPQHF TRBJ1-5 . TRBV15 TRBD1
TGTGCCAGCAGTCTCCCCTTGTGGGGCTACACCTTC CASSLPLWGYTF TRBJ1-2 . TRBV27 .
TGTGCCAGCAGTTATCGCAGCGTAGCCAAAAACATTCAGTACTTC CASSYRSVAKNIQYF TRBJ2-4 . TRBV6-6 .
TGTGCCATCAGGGGGGAGAAAGCACACACCTTC CAIRGEKAHTF TRBJ1-2 . TRBV10-3 .
TGTGCCAGCAGTCCTCGTGAAATTAATGAAAAACTGTTTTTT CASSPREINEKLFF TRBJ1-4 . TRBV5-8 .
TGTGCCTCCAGGATACCGGGCGCTAATGAAAAACTGTTTTTT CASRIPGANEKLFF TRBJ1-4 . TRBV28 .
TGTGCCAGCAGTACAGGACGGCCCTGGAATTCACCCCTCCACTTT CASSTGRPWNSPLHF TRBJ1-6 . TRBV6-5 .
TGCAGTGCTAGTACAGGGAGGTGGGAGACCCAGTACTTC CSASTGRWETQYF TRBJ2-5 . TRBV20-1 .
TGCGCCAGCAGCCCCGGGACAGGGGTCGATACGCAGTATTTT CASSPGTGVDTQYF TRBJ2-3 . TRBV5-1 TRBD1
TGTGCCAGCAGTTTCAGAACAGGGGTTCTCACCTTC CASSFRTGVLTF TRBJ1-2 . TRBV28 TRBD1
TGTGCCAGCAGTGAGCTCAGGAGCGGGGAGCTGTTTTTT CASSELRSGELFF TRBJ2-2 . TRBV2 .
TGTGCCAGTAGTATCTTGGGACAGGGAGGCGAAAAACTGTTTTTT CASSILGQGGEKLFF TRBJ1-4 . TRBV19 TRBD1
TGTGCCAGCAGCCAGTACACAGGTATTGCCACTTCCAAAAACATTCAGTACTTC CASSQYTGIATSKNIQYF TRBJ2-4 . TRBV7-9 .
TGTGCCAGCAGCTGGACTAGTGTCTACGAGCAGTACTTC CASSWTSVYEQYF TRBJ2-7 . TRBV5-6 TRBD2
TGTGCTTATCAACTAGGCAATTTTCTCACAGATACGCAGTATTTT CAYQLGNFLTDTQYF TRBJ2-3 . TRBV30 .
TGCGCCAGCAGTGAACTATCAGATACGCAGTATTTT CASSELSDTQYF TRBJ2-3 . TRBV10-1 .
TGTGCCAGCAGCCAATTATGGCGGGCGGGCTATGGCTACACCTTC CASSQLWRAGYGYTF TRBJ1-2 . TRBV3-1/TRBV3-2 .
TGTGCCAGCAGTGAGGATGTGGTGAATCAGCCCCAGCATTTT CASSEDVVNQPQHF TRBJ1-5 . TRBV2 .
TGTGCCAGCAGCTTAACACACCAAGAGACCCAGTACTTC CASSLTHQETQYF TRBJ2-5 . TRBV11-2 .
TGTGCCAGCAGGCCTGTCTCCTATAATTCACCCCTCCACTTT CASRPVSYNSPLHF TRBJ1-6 few TRBV28 .
TGTGCCAGCTCACCAGGGACCCGGGAGCAGTACTTC CASSPGTREQYF TRBJ2-7 few TRBV18 .
TGTGCCAGCAGTTTGGGCATCAACTATGGCTACACCTTC CASSLGINYGYTF TRBJ1-2 . TRBV27 .
TGTGCCAGCAGTGAAAACAAAGGGACAGGGGTAAAGCAGCCCCAGCATTTT CASSENKGTGVKQPQHF TRBJ1-5 . TRBV6-1 TRBD1
TGTGCCAGCAGCCAAGATGAGGGAAACACCATATATTTT CASSQDEGNTIYF TRBJ1-3 . TRBV3-1/TRBV3-2 .
TGTGCCAGCAGCTTCGGCGGTGGCTCAACTGAAGCTTTCTTT CASSFGGGSTEAFF TRBJ1-1 . TRBV7-9 .
TGTGCCAGCAGCTTAATCGGGGGGGACACTGAAGCTTTCTTT CASSLIGGDTEAFF TRBJ1-1 . TRBV7-9 .
TGCGCCAGCAAAACACAACAGGGCTCCACTGAAGCTTTCTTT CASKTQQGSTEAFF TRBJ1-1 . TRBV10-2 .
TGTGCCAGCGCCCGGCAGGGTAACTCCTACAATGAGCAGTTCTTC CASARQGNSYNEQFF TRBJ2-1 . TRBV27 .
TGTGCCAGCAGCTTATCCCGAGGGACAGTTGAGAATCAGCCCCAGCATTTT CASSLSRGTVENQPQHF TRBJ1-5 . TRBV7-2 TRBD1
TGTGCCAGCAGCTCAGGGCCTGGGGCCAACGTCCTGACTTTC CASSSGPGANVLTF TRBJ2-6 . TRBV7-9 .
TGTGCCAGCGGTGGACTAGCGGGAGGGCGGGAGACCCAGTACTTC CASGGLAGGRETQYF TRBJ2-5 . TRBV11-2 TRBD2
TGTGCCACTTCCCAGGACCCCTATGGCTACACCTTC CATSQDPYGYTF TRBJ1-2 . TRBV28 .
TGTGCCACGAAGGGACAGGAGGATCAGCCCCAGCATTTT CATKGQEDQPQHF TRBJ1-5 . TRBV10-3 TRBD1
TGTGCCAGCAGTTACGGGACTAGGTGGGAGACCCAGTACTTC CASSYGTRWETQYF TRBJ2-5 . TRBV6-5 TRBD2